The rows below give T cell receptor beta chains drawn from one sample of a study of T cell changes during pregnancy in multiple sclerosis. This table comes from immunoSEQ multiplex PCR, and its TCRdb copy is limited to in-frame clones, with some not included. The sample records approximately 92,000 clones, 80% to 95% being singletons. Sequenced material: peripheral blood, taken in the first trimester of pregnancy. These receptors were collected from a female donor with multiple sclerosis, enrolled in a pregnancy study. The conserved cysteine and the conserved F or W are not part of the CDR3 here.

ASSQDDPAGYNEQF	TRBJ2-1	TRBV4-2
ASSRTRQDTQY	TRBJ2-3	TRBV18
ASSPRRTGLAKNIQY	TRBJ2-4	TRBV7-8
ASSIDPSGSASSYNEQF	TRBJ2-1	TRBV19
ASSADQGIGNQPQH	TRBJ1-5	TRBV27
ASSPRGGFYGYT	TRBJ1-2	TRBV6-6
ASSFQGAYNEQF	TRBJ2-1	TRBV27
ASSPGTSGRKSYEQF	TRBJ2-1	TRBV28
ASSQGGSSYEQY	TRBJ2-7	TRBV4-2
ASSWRGGQGQPQH	TRBJ1-5	TRBV7-2
ARTGCSGANVLT	TRBJ2-6	TRBV27
ASSLRGGGANYGYT	TRBJ1-2	TRBV5-1
ASSGGLAGNQETQY	TRBJ2-5	TRBV7-9
ASRLGGNSYEQY	TRBJ2-7	TRBV28
SVTPLAGSSYEQY	TRBJ2-7	TRBV29-1
ASRGVSYEQY	TRBJ2-7	TRBV28
ATSRQENTGELF	TRBJ2-2	TRBV15
ASSVGTSGTPDTQY	TRBJ2-3	TRBV9
ASSLAQGRTGYGYT	TRBJ1-2	TRBV7-8
ASSSTELYRDGTNEKLF	TRBJ1-4	TRBV7-9
ASSWGGTGDTGELF	TRBJ2-2	TRBV7-9
ASSSSGASTDTQY	TRBJ2-3	TRBV6-1
SATSSGRTY	TRBJ2-5	TRBV20-1
ASSVGDRDTEAF	TRBJ1-1	TRBV9
ASNLWAGTDTQY	TRBJ2-3	TRBV5-1
ASNLGETQY	TRBJ2-5	TRBV6-4
ASSATGDTEAF	TRBJ1-1	TRBV10-2
ATPLPRDRVNSNQPQH	TRBJ1-5	TRBV2
ASRGAMFPGNTIY	TRBJ1-3	TRBV6-1
ASSQDSHPLVADPTDTQY	TRBJ2-3	TRBV4-1
ASSYRDSATTIY	TRBJ1-3	TRBV6-6
ASSYSFRTGELF	TRBJ2-2	TRBV6-5
ASSLALGDYEQY	TRBJ2-7	TRBV7-9
ASSFLTGRGYT	TRBJ1-2	TRBV28
ASSLRERGYT	TRBJ1-2	TRBV13
ASSLGAGGRGEQY	TRBJ2-7	TRBV5-1
ASSSGGGSYYGYT	TRBJ1-2	TRBV28
ASSPKAGGSYEQY	TRBJ2-7	TRBV18
ASRATSNEQF	TRBJ2-1	TRBV2
ASSLTPGLAGGSSYNEQF	TRBJ2-1	TRBV7-6
ASSFLASGRLTDTQY	TRBJ2-3	TRBV27
AISGTGRTGELF	TRBJ2-2	TRBV10-3
ASSLGGSSTDTQY	TRBJ2-3	TRBV5-6
ASSQYGGYTDTQY	TRBJ2-3	TRBV5-1
ASSPIRLAGSNEQF	TRBJ2-1	TRBV27
ASYNGQGTSNQPQH	TRBJ1-5	TRBV28
ASSLEQSIYTQY	TRBJ2-3	TRBV7-2
ASSPLTAGGREQY	TRBJ2-7	TRBV28
ASSEGASESTDTQY	TRBJ2-3	TRBV2
ATSRRPGLAEQETQY	TRBJ2-5	TRBV15
ASSLGGTNEKLF	TRBJ1-4	TRBV28
ASSSQDRAVTGELF	TRBJ2-2	TRBV28
ASSAGTTSGHEQF	TRBJ2-1	TRBV28
ASSAGHRDRAGY	TRBJ2-4	TRBV2
ASSLILNTGELF	TRBJ2-2	TRBV27